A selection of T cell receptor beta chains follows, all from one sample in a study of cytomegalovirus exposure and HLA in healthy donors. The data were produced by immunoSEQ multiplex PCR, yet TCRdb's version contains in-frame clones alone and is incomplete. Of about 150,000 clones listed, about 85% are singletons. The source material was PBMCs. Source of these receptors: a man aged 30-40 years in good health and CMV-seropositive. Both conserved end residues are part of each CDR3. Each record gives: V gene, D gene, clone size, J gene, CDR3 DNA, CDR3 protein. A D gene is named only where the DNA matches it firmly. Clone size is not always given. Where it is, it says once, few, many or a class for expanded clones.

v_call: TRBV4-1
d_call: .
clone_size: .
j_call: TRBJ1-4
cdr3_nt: TGCGCCAGCAGCCCTCGCCTGCAGGGCTCTAATGAAAAACTGTTTTTT
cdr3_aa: CASSPRLQGSNEKLFF

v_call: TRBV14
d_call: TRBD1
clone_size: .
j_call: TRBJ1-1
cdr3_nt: TGTGCCAGCAGCCGACAGGGTGGGTACACTGAAGCTTTCTTT
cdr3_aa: CASSRQGGYTEAFF

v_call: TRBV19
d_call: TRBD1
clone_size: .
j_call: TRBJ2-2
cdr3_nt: TGTGCCAGTAGCACCCGGACAGGGAACACCGGGGAGCTGTTTTTT
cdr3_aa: CASSTRTGNTGELFF

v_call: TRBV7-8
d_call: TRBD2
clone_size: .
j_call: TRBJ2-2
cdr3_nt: TGTGCCAGCAGCTTAGGAGCGGGGGCCACCGGGGAGCTGTTTTTT
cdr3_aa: CASSLGAGATGELFF

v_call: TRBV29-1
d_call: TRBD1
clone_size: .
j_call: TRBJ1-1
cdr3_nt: TGCAGCCTCGGACAGGACATGAACACTGAAGCTTTCTTT
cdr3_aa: CSLGQDMNTEAFF

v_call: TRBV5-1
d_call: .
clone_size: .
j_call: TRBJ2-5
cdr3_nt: TGCGCCAGCAGCTCACTGGAAGCTAGCTACGAGACCCAGTACTTC
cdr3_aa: CASSSLEASYETQYF

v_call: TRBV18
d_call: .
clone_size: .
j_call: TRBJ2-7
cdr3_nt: TGTGCCAGCTCACCAAATCCACAGACCTACGAGCAGTACTTC
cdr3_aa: CASSPNPQTYEQYF

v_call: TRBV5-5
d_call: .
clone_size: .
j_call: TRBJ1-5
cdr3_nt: TGTGCCAGCAGCTTGGCCCAGGGGACATGGCCCCAGCATTTT
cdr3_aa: CASSLAQGTWPQHF

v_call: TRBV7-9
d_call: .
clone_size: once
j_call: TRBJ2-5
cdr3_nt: TGTTCCAGCAGCTCCAGGTCGGAGACCCAGTACTTC
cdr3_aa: CSSSSRSETQYF

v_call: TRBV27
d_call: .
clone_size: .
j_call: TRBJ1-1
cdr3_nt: TGTGCCAGCAGTCCAGGACGGGGATGGAACACTGAAGCTTTCTTT
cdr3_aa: CASSPGRGWNTEAFF

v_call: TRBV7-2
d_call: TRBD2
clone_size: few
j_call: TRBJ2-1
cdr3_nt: TGTGCCAGCAGCTTAGCATCTAGCGGGTCCTACAATGAGCAGTTCTTC
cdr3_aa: CASSLASSGSYNEQFF

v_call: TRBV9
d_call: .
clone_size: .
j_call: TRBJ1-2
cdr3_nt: TGTGCCAGCAGCGCAAACTATGGCTACACCTTC
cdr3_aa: CASSANYGYTF

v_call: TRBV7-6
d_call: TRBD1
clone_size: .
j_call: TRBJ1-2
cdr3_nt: TGTGCCAGCAGCTTAGAGGTCGGGACAGGGAGCGATGGCTACACCTTC
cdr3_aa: CASSLEVGTGSDGYTF

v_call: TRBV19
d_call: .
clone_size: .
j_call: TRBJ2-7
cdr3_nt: TGTGCCAGTAGCCATGGGCCTGACTACGAGCAGTACTTC
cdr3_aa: CASSHGPDYEQYF

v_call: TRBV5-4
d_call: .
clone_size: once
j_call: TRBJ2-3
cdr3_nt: TGTGCCAGCAGCTTACGAAGCGCGGGCGTTACAGATACGCAGTATTTT
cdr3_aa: CASSLRSAGVTDTQYF

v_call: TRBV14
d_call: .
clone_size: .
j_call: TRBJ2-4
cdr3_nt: TGTGCCAGCAGCCAAAGAATGACAAACCTAGCCAAAAACATTCAGTACTTC
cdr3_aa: CASSQRMTNLAKNIQYF

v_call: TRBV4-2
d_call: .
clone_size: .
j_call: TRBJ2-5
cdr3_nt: TGTGCCAGCAGCCAAGCCCTAGGGGTAATAGAGACCCAGTACTTC
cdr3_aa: CASSQALGVIETQYF

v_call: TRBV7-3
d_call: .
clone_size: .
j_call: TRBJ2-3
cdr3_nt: TGTGCCAGCAGCTTAAGTCCCCCTCCCGCGGCTACGCAGTATTTT
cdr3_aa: CASSLSPPPAATQYF

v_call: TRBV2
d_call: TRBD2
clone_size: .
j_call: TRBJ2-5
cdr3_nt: TGTGCCAAAGGGACTAGCGGGAGAGTTGTGCAGTACTTC
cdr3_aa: CAKGTSGRVVQYF

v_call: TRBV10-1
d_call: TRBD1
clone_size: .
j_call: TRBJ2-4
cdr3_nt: TGCGCCAGCAACCTACTCCAGGACAGGGTCGGAAACATTCAGTACTTC
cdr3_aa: CASNLLQDRVGNIQYF

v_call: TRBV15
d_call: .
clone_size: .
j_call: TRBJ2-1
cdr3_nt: TGTGACCCCAAGAACAGGGTGCCTGAGCGGAGCTACAATGAGCAGTTCTTC
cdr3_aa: CDPKNRVPERSYNEQFF

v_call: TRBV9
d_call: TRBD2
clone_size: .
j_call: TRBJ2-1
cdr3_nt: TGTGCCAGCAGCTTAGATGGGGGGGTTCCCCCGTTCTTC
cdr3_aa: CASSLDGGVPPFF

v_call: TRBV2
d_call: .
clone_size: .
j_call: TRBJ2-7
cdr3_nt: TGTGCCAGCAGAGGGGATACCTACGAGCAGTACTTC
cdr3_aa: CASRGDTYEQYF

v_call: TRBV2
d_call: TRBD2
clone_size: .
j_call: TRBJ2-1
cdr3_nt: TGTGCCAGCATAGGGACTAGCGGGAGGGATCAGTTCTTC
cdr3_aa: CASIGTSGRDQFF

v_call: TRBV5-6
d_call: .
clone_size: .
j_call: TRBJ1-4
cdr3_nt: TGTGCCAGCAGCGGGACTACCTCATATGAAAAACTGTTTTTT
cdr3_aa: CASSGTTSYEKLFF

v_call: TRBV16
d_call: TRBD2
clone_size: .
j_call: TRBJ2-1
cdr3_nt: TGTGCCAGCAGCCACGGCGGGAGCTCCTACAATGAGCAGTTCTTC
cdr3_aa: CASSHGGSSYNEQFF

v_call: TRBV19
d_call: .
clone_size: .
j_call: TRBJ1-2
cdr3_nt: TGTGCCAGTAGTATCGGGTCCGGACTCGACTACACCTTC
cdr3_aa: CASSIGSGLDYTF

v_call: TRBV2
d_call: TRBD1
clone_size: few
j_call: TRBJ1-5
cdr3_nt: TGTGCCAGCAGTGAATTCGGGACAGGGATCAATCAGCCCCAGCATTTT
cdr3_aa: CASSEFGTGINQPQHF

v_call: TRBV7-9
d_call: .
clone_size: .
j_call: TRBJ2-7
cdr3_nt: TGTGCCAGCAGCACAAGGGACAATTCCTACGAGCAGTACTTC
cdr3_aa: CASSTRDNSYEQYF

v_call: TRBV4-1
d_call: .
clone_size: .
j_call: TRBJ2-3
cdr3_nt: TGCGCCAGCAGCCAAGATTCAGGTTACACAGATACGCAGTATTTT
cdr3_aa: CASSQDSGYTDTQYF

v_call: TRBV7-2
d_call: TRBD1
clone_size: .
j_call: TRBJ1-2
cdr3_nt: TGTGCCAGCAGCTACAGACAGGGGGATGGCTACACCTTC
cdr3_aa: CASSYRQGDGYTF

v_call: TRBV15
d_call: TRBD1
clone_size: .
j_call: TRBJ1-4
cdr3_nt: TGTGCCACCAGCAGGGACAGGTTTCCCGGAAAACTGTTTTTT
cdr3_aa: CATSRDRFPGKLFF

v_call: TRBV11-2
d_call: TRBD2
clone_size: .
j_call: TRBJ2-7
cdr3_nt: TGTGCCAGCAGCTTCCCCCTAGCGGGCCACTCCTACGAGCAGTACTTC
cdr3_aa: CASSFPLAGHSYEQYF

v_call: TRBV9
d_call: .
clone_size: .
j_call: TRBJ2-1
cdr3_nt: TGTGCCAGCAGCCGACAGCCGGACGGGAGCTCCTACAATGAGCAGTTCTTC
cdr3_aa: CASSRQPDGSSYNEQFF

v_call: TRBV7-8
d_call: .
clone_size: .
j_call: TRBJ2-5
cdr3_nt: TGTGCCAGCAGCGGGGGACTGGGAGAGACCCAGTACTTC
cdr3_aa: CASSGGLGETQYF

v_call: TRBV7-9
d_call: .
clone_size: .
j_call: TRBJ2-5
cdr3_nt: TGTGCCAGCACTGGGGGGGGGCTAGCTCCCAACTTC
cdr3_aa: CASTGGGLAPNF

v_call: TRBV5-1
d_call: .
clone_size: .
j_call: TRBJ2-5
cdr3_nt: TGCGCCAGCAGCCCAGTCCCGGGGCAAGAGACCCAGTACTTC
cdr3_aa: CASSPVPGQETQYF

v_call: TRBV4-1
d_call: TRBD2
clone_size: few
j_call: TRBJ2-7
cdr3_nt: TGCGCCAGCAGCCTCGGGACTAGCGGGTCCTTGGGGTACGAGCAGTACTTC
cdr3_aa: CASSLGTSGSLGYEQYF

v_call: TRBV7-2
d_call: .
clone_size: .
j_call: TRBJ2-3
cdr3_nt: TGTGCCAGCAGCTCATCGACTAGCACAGATACGCAGTATTTT
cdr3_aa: CASSSSTSTDTQYF

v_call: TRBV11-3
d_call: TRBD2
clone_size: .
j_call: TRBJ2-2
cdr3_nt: TGTGCCAGCAGCTTATGGGAGGGAGTGGAGCTGTTTTTT
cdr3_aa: CASSLWEGVELFF

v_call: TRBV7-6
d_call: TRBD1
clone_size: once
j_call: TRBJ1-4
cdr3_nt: TGTGCCAGCAGCTTAGCGGGACAGAGGTTAGAAAAACTGTTTTTT
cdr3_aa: CASSLAGQRLEKLFF

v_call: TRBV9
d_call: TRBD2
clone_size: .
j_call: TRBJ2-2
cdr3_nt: TGTGCCAGCAGCACCCCGGGACTAGTAGCTGGGGAGCTGTTTTTT
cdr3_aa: CASSTPGLVAGELFF

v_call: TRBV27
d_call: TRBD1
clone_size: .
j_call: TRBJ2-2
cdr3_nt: TGTGCCAGCAGTCCGGACAGGACGGGCGGGGAGCTGTTTTTT
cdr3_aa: CASSPDRTGGELFF

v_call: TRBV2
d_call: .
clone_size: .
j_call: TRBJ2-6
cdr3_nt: TGTGCCAGCAGGTTACAGGGAGCAGGGGCCAACGTCCTGACTTTC
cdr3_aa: CASRLQGAGANVLTF

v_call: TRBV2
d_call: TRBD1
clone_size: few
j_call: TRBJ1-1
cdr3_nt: TGTGCCAGCAGTGGGGGGACAGGGAACACTGAAGCTTTCTTT
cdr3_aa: CASSGGTGNTEAFF

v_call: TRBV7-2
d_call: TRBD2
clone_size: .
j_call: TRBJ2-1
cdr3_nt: TGTGCCAGCAGCTTAGGACTAGCGGGAGAAGGGAATGAGCAGTTCTTC
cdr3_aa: CASSLGLAGEGNEQFF

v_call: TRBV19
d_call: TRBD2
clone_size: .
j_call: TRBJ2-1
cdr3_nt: TGTGCCGGGGGGACTAGCGGGGACCCAAGGGAGCAGTTCTTC
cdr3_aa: CAGGTSGDPREQFF

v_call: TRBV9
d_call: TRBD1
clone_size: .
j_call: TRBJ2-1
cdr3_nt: TGTGCCAGCAGCCTCACCGGGACAGGGAGCTACAATGAGCAGTTCTTC
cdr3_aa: CASSLTGTGSYNEQFF

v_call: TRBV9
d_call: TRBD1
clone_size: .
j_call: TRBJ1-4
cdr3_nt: TGTGCCAGCAGCGTAAGAGAGGGGGCACATGAAAAACTGTTTTTT
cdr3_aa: CASSVREGAHEKLFF

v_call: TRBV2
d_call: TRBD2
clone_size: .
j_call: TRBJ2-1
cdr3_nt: TGTGCCGGCAGGCGACTAGCGGGATCCTACAATGAGCAGTTCTTC
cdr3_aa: CAGRRLAGSYNEQFF

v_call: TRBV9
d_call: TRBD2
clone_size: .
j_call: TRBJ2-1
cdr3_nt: TGTGCCAGCAGCGAGGCTAGCGGGCCGTACAATGAGCAGTTCTTC
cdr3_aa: CASSEASGPYNEQFF

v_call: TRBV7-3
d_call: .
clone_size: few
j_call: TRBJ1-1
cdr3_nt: TGTGCCAGCAGCTTAAAGCGGGAGACTGAAGCTTTCTTT
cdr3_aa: CASSLKRETEAFF

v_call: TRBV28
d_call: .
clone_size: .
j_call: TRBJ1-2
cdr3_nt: TGTGCCAGCACTTCGGGGGAGGGGACCCGTTATGGCTACACCTTC
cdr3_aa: CASTSGEGTRYGYTF

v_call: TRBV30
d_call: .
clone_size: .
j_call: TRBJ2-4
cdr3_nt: TGTGCCTGGAGTGTAACCGGGAGCAACAAAAACATTCAGTACTTC
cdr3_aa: CAWSVTGSNKNIQYF

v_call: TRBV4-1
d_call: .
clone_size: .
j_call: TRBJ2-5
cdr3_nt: TGCGCCAGCAGCCAAGATACGTGGGAGGAGACCCAGTACTTC
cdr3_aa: CASSQDTWEETQYF

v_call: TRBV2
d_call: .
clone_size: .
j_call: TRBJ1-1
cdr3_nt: TGTGCCAGCAGTGTGGCACCGAACACTGAAGCTTTCTTT
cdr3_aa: CASSVAPNTEAFF

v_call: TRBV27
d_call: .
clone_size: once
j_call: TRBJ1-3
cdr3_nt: TGTGCCAGCAGTCCCCAAGGAGTCGGGTCTGGAAACACCATATATTTT
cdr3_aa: CASSPQGVGSGNTIYF

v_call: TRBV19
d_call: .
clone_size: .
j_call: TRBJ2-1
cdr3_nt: TGTGCCAGTAGTATCTCAGGGGCCCACGGGGCGGTCTCCTACAATGAGCAGTTCTTC
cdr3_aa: CASSISGAHGAVSYNEQFF